Presented here are 8 T cell receptor beta chains from one specimen sequenced in a study of T cell responses to AZD1222 COVID-19 vaccine. Profiled with immunoSEQ multiplex PCR; TCRdb holds only in-frame clones, not every one. This sample has 90,000 or so clones, with around 86% found just once. The input for sequencing was peripheral blood, taken on day 0 of AZD1222 vaccination. The origin of the receptors is an adult in good health.

The chain combines TRBV21-1 with TRBJ2-1; TRBD2 was called by the table and not checked on the DNA. TRBV21-1 is a listed pseudogene. The CDR3 loop spans 18 amino acids. CDR3 in DNA: TGTGCCAGCTCTAGGGGATCACTAAGGACTAGCGGGATGAATGAGCAGTTCTTC. It is translated as CASSRGSLRTSGMNEQFF.

This chain uses TRBV24-1 with TRBJ2-5; perhaps TRBD1 as D (6 bases). This CDR3 comprises 13 residues. Germline V lookup: CDR1 KGHDR, CDR2 SFDVKD. Trimming shortened V by 10 bases and J by 2 bases, and 13 bases separated the two germline ends. As DNA, the CDR3 is TGTGCCACTGGATCGGGACAACAAGAGACCCAGTACTTC. This translates into CATGSGQQETQYF.

The chain employs TRBV19 and TRBJ2-1; the match to TRBD2 covers 10 bases. The CDR3 is 15 amino acids. After removal of 4 bases from V and 7 bases from J, the junction contained 7 bases not matched to a gene. Germline CDR1 and CDR2: LNHDA and SQIVND (reference sequence). In DNA, the CDR3 is TGTGCCAGTAGTACCCTAGCGGGAGAATCGAATGAGCAGTTCTTC. Encoded protein: CASSTLAGESNEQFF.

Here the CDR3 reads CASSAYGGFSYEQYF. The CDR3 bases are TGTGCCAGCAGCGCGTACGGCGGGTTCTCCTACGAGCAGTACTTC. The chain carries TRBV9 and TRBJ2-7; TRBD2 might be the D (5 bases). V gave up 3 bases and J gave up 0 bases, with 13 bases separating them. This CDR3 spans 15 amino acids. Germline CDR1 and CDR2: SGDLS and YYNGEE. The full variable domain, with the rest looked up from reference TRBV9 and TRBJ2-7, is DSGVTQTPKHLITATGQRVTLRCSPRSGDLSVYWYQQSLDQGLQFLIQYYNGEERAKGNILERFSAQQFPDLHSELNLSSLELGDSALYFCASSAYGGFSYEQYFGPGTRLTVT.

V and J are TRBV27 and TRBJ2-7; 7 positions agree with TRBD1. Germline V CDR1 and CDR2: MNHEY, SMNVEV (reference sequence). The ends lost 2 bases at V and 2 bases at J; junction bases unmatched: 3. This CDR3 is built from 14 residues. This CDR3 reads CASSLQGGPYEQYF. The CDR3 DNA follows: TGTGCCAGCAGTTTACAAGGGGGCCCCTACGAGCAGTACTTC.

The CDR3 here is CASSDFRGAGANVLTF. The CDR3 DNA follows: TGTGCCAGCAGTGATTTCAGGGGGGCTGGGGCCAACGTCCTGACTTTC. This chain connects TRBV25-1 to TRBJ2-6; a possible D gene is TRBD1 (7 bases). Trimming left V 3 bases short and J 2 bases short, with 11 bases between. The CDR3 runs to 16 residues. The germline V gene encodes CDR1 MGHDK and CDR2 SYGVNS. Full variable domain (missing parts from reference TRBV25-1 and TRBJ2-6): EADIYQTPRYLVIGTGKKITLECSQTMGHDKMYWYQQDPGMELHLIHYSYGVNSTEKGDLSSESTVSRIRTEHFPLTLESARPSHTSQYLCASSDFRGAGANVLTFGAGSRLTVL.

V and J are TRBV6-5 and TRBJ1-4; TRBD1 is a possible D gene (5 bases). The CDR3 consists of 14 residues. V was cut by 0 bases and J by 10 bases, with 12 bases left in between. Germline V gene sequence: CDR1 MNHEY, CDR2 SVGAGI. The CDR3 nucleotides read TGTGCCAGCAGTTACTCTAGGGGCTTAGGAAAACTGTTTTTT. It specifies CASSYSRGLGKLFF.

The rearrangement links TRBV7-6 to TRBJ2-1, with 13 bases fitting TRBD2. The length of the CDR3 is 19 residues. The J segment lost 4 bases and the V segment lost 5 bases, leaving 14 bases of the junction unmatched. CDR1 SGHVS and CDR2 FNYEAQ come from the germline V gene. CDR3 in DNA: TGTGCCAGCAGCCCCAGATTTCGAGGGACTAGCGGGAATTACAATGAGCAGTTCTTC. Encoded protein: CASSPRFRGTSGNYNEQFF.